A single TCR beta chain is shown here with its context. The target of this receptor is not known. The CDR3, cysteine through phenylalanine, is 14 amino acids long. No DNA appears here. The CDR1 and CDR2 encoded by the germline V gene (reference sequence) are MNHEY and SMNVEV. For each CD8+ T cell subset, flow sorting was done in triplicate, and roughly 310,000 cells per subset went directly into RLT lysis buffer. To exclude memory contaminants, naive CD8+ T cells were stringently defined as CD45RO-CCR7+CD27+CD95-. Using standard density gradient centrifugation, peripheral blood mononuclear cells were isolated from buffy coats. A FACSAria III was used to flow-sort naive CXCR3-negative and CXCR3-positive CD8+ T cells. Total RNA was extracted from sorted cells with an RNeasy Mini Kit. This sample was taken from a study of CXCR3-negative and CXCR3-positive naive CD8 T cells (dated by TCRdb to the late 2010s). Background on the whole study: In total, about 150 million TRB reads were obtained, which works out to roughly 1.5 +/- 0.3 million reads per library. Diversity and physicochemical repertoire analyses covered over 10 donors pooled from two independent experiments. The TRBV-TRBJ cluster analysis covered naive subsets from about 5 donors and memory cells from 3 donors. Study-wide conclusions, independent of this receptor: Within the same donor, TRBV-TRBJ usage looked similar between naive CXCR3-negative and CXCR3-positive cells, but memory cells had distinct patterns. Because surface CD5, which is linked to self-reactivity in mice, was comparable between the naive subsets, TCR interaction strength was also inferred from TRB CDR3 physicochemical properties. TRB CDR3s from CXCR3-positive naive cells showed higher hydrophobicity (lower Kidera factor 4), lower energy, and higher strength and volume indices than CXCR3-negative naive cells. Comparably high repertoire diversity was found in both naive subsets, whereas much lower repertoire diversity was found in memory CD8+ T cells. Freshly isolated PBMCs were used for most assays because CXCR3 expression partially decreased after cryopreservation.

The data were produced on a NextSeq 550. The Human TCR Profiling Kit (MiLaboratory) was used to prepare UMI-labeled 5' RACE TRB cDNA libraries. The full amount of extracted RNA was used for cDNA synthesis, and the full amount of resulting cDNA was used for PCR amplification. The libraries were made side by side, with each library going through the same number of PCR cycles. In the original analysis: With a requirement of at least two reads per UMI, MIGEC and MiXCR extracted about 50,000 +/- 10,000 unique UMI-labeled TRB cDNA molecules per library. Each library averaged 40,000 +/- 10,000 functional in-frame TRB CDR3 nucleotide clonotypes without stop codons. Diversity metrics, including normalized Shannon-Wiener and Chao1, were computed in VDJtools after downsampling to 5000 UMI-labeled TRB molecules per sample. VDJtools was used to calculate clonotype-size-weighted physicochemical properties of the central five CDR3 residues, namely interaction energy, strength, volume and Kidera factor 4. The reads went through TCRdb reprocessing, and each CDR3 protein sequence gets one entry with no DNA. The V and J calls reflect TCRdb's pipeline rather than the authors' work. For this sample, the table gives about 150,000 distinct CDR3 sequences. The ten largest clones add up to nearly 0.5% of the sample.

Specimen: naive CXCR3+ CD8+ T cells from blood. The sample's cell subset or site label, decoded: CD45RO-CCR7+CD27+CD95- naive CD8+ T cells expressing CXCR3 (TNR3+). This TCR came from a human donor in good health. Some clones in this sample may be carry-over from other donors' samples. The chain couples TRBV27 to TRBJ1-5; TCRdb designates TRBD1, a call that cannot be tested without DNA. The CDR3 region: CASRRRGGNQPQHF.